Presented here are 24 T cell receptor beta chains from one specimen sequenced in a study of blood T cells in healthy people across ages. Then a second PCR, running roughly 7 to 11 cycles, was carried out with a sample-barcoded 5' primer and a J-beta primer mix. Via MiXCR, TCRdb re-called the 5' RACE reads, giving one row per CDR3 protein. The sample carries 1.5 million to 2 million distinct CDR3 sequences, 28% recorded once. Sequencing used blood. The receptor source for this set is a woman aged 25-40 years in good health.

This clonotype was counted ten times or more. This chain uses TRBV7-2 with TRBJ1-5; 7 bases are a match to TRBD1. The CDR3 runs to 14 residues. With 5 bases clipped from V and 4 bases from J, the junction kept 5 bases outside the gene matches. Germline-derived CDR1 and CDR2 are SGHTA and FQGNSA. The chain's CDR3 is CASSRRQGNQPQHF. The CDR3 region has the DNA TGTGCCAGCAGCCGACGACAGGGTAATCAGCCCCAGCATTTT.

The chain couples TRBV9 to TRBJ2-1, with D tentatively TRBD2 (6 bases). This CDR3 comprises 14 residues. Looked up from germline, CDR1 is SGDLS and CDR2 is YYNGEE. V dropped 1 base and J dropped 4 bases, with 9 bases sitting between them. CDR3 protein: CASSVQTSYNEQFF. The DNA of the CDR3 is TGTGCCAGCAGCGTACAGACTAGTTACAATGAGCAGTTCTTC.

This chain connects TRBV7-9 to TRBJ2-7; D may be TRBD1 (5 bases). With 3 bases removed from V and 2 bases from J, the gap between germline ends came to 14 bases. This CDR3 has 15 amino acids. Germline V gene lookup returns CDR1 SEHNR and CDR2 FQNEAQ (reference sequence). CDR3 region: CASSFGRQLPYEQYF. The CDR3 nucleotides are TGTGCCAGCAGCTTTGGGCGACAGTTACCCTACGAGCAGTACTTC. The full variable domain, its missing parts supplied by reference TRBV7-9 and TRBJ2-7, is DTGVSQNPRHKITKRGQNVTFRCDPISEHNRLYWYRQTLGQGPEFLTYFQNEAQLEKSRLLSDRFSAERPKGSFSTLEIQRTEQGDSAMYLCASSFGRQLPYEQYFGPGTRLTVT.

The rearrangement uses TRBV12-3 or TRBV12-4 and TRBJ1-1; a weak D match, TRBD1 (5 bases). Trimming cost V 7 bases and J 2 bases, with 11 bases left between them. This CDR3 is 13 amino acids long. This CDR3 reads CASTLQGNTEAFF. For the CDR3, the DNA is TGTGCCAGCACTCTCCAGGGTAACACTGAAGCTTTCTTT.

Worth noting for this clonotype: One end of the junction varies from germline; a read error may be responsible. V is TRBV28 and J is TRBJ2-6; no reliable D call. CDR1 MDHEN and CDR2 SYDVKM come from the germline V gene. CDR3 length: 17 amino acids. Written as DNA, the CDR3 is TGTGCCGGCAGTTTAGAGAGGTGGATCTCTGGGGCCAACGTCCTGACTTTC. It codes for CAGSLERWISGANVLTF.

The genes are TRBV20-1 and TRBJ2-4, with 8 bases identical to TRBD2. The V gene end was trimmed by 4 bases and the J gene end by 3 bases; junction bases not matched to a gene: 5. The V gene's germline CDR1 is DFQATT and CDR2 SNEGSKA (reference sequence). The CDR3 length is 14 residues. The CDR3 nucleotides read TGCAGTGCTAATCCTGCGGGAGGCAAAAACATTCAGTACTTC. Translating it yields CSANPAGGKNIQYF.

The V and J genes are TRBV2 and TRBJ2-2, with D uncertain. V was pared by 6 bases and J by 14 bases, with 13 bases between. This CDR3 spans 11 amino acids. The germline V gene encodes CDR1 SNHLY and CDR2 FYNNEI. The CDR3 loop reads CASRESYGLFF. Here the CDR3 DNA reads TGTGCCAGCAGGGAGAGTTATGGTCTGTTTTTT.

This clonotype was seen repeatedly, ten times or more. The chain uses TRBV20-1 and TRBJ2-5; TRBD2 aligns across 9 bases. Germline V lookup: CDR1 DFQATT, CDR2 SNEGSKA (reference sequence). V was pared by 3 bases and J by 2 bases, with 4 bases of the junction left unmatched. This CDR3 contains 14 residues. The CDR3 DNA sequence: TGCAGTGCTAGCGCGGGAGGGCAACAAGAGACCCAGTACTTC. Translation gives CSASAGGQQETQYF.

The V gene is TRBV27, the J gene TRBJ2-4; D may be TRBD1 or TRBD2 (5 bases each). Trimming cost V 7 bases and J 7 bases, with 17 bases left between them. Germline V gene lookup returns CDR1 MNHEY and CDR2 SMNVEV (reference sequence). The CDR3 totals 14 residues. The CDR3 protein is CASKPDRGRNIQYF. As DNA, the CDR3 is TGTGCCAGCAAACCGGACCGGGGACGGAACATTCAGTACTTC.

This clonotype was recorded at least ten times. The chain has TRBV25-1 and TRBJ1-5, with 9 bases lining up with TRBD1. Germline trimming cut 8 bases from V and 2 bases from J; bases unmatched to any gene: 1. CDR1 is MGHDK, CDR2 SYGVNS, per germline. This CDR3 spans 13 amino acids. The CDR3 here is CASRQGGNQPQHF. The CDR3 DNA is TGTGCCAGCCGACAGGGGGGCAATCAGCCCCAGCATTTT.

This clonotype was recorded many times. This chain uses TRBV5-5 with TRBJ1-2; 9 bases match TRBD1. CDR1 SGHKS and CDR2 YYEKEE come from the germline V gene (reference sequence). The ends lost 5 bases at V and 1 base at J; junction bases unmatched: 6. The CDR3 extends over 15 amino acids. CDR3 DNA: TGTGCCAGCAGGGTTGGGACAGGGAGTAACTATGGCTACACCTTC. This sequence encodes CASRVGTGSNYGYTF.

V is TRBV19 and J is TRBJ2-1; the match to TRBD2 covers 8 bases. Trimming took 7 bases from V and 8 from J; bases not matched to a gene: 16. This CDR3 contains 16 residues. CDR1 LNHDA and CDR2 SQIVND come from the germline V gene (reference sequence). CDR3 amino acids: CASTPRRSGRGDEQFF. DNA of the CDR3: TGTGCCAGTACCCCTAGGCGGAGCGGGAGAGGTGATGAGCAGTTCTTC.

This clonotype has a handful of counts. This chain joins TRBV29-1 and TRBJ2-5; tentative D call: TRBD2 (5 bases). The CDR3 contains 13 residues. The V and J ends lost 5 bases and 4 bases respectively, with 14 bases between them. Per the germline V gene, CDR1 is SQVTM and CDR2 is ANQGSEA. The CDR3 is CSVRPTAGETQYF. CDR3 in DNA: TGCAGCGTTCGCCCCACGGCGGGAGAGACCCAGTACTTC.

This clonotype was detected a few times. The chain recombines TRBV3-1 with TRBJ2-7; 8 nucleotides agree with TRBD2. Germline CDR1 reads LGHDT; CDR2 reads YNNKEL (reference sequence). V trimming: 1 base; J trimming: 2 bases; junction bases outside the gene matches: 4. The CDR3 is 15 residues long. The CDR3 DNA is TGTGCCAGCAGCCAAGTAGCGGGGCTCGCCTACGAGCAGTACTTC. It translates to CASSQVAGLAYEQYF.

The J gene is TRBJ2-7, the V gene TRBV6-6; maybe TRBD2 (5 bases). The germline V and J ends were trimmed by 0 bases and 3 bases, with 12 bases remaining between them. This CDR3 spans 15 amino acids. Germline V gives CDR1 MNHNY, CDR2 SVGAGI (reference sequence). This chain's CDR3 is CASSYSRAEYYEQYF. CDR3 DNA sequence: TGTGCCAGCAGTTACTCGAGGGCGGAGTACTACGAGCAGTACTTC.

The chain employs TRBV3-1 and TRBJ2-6; D is unclear. Germline-derived CDR1 and CDR2 are LGHDT and YNNKEL (reference sequence). CDR3 length: 16 residues. The germline V and J ends were trimmed by 2 bases and 0 bases, with 8 bases remaining between them. The CDR3 nucleotides read TGTGCCAGCAGCCAATCACACGTCTCTGGGGCCAACGTCCTGACTTTC. It is translated as CASSQSHVSGANVLTF.

This clonotype was recorded once. Relative to the germline gene, one junction end is altered; a read error may explain this. This CDR3 is CASSGRSGSATGTQYF. The CDR3 DNA follows: TGTGCCAGCAGCGGGAGAAGCGGGAGTGCGACAGGTACGCAGTATTTT. J is TRBJ2-3 and V is TRBV2; 8 bases are shared with TRBD2. CDR3 length: 16 amino acids. Germline V gene data show CDR1 as SNHLY and CDR2 as FYNNEI.

This clonotype came up a few times. The chain is built from TRBV4-1 and TRBJ1-5; TRBD1 matches at 8 bases. This CDR3 spans 17 amino acids. The germline CDR1 and CDR2 sequences are MGHRA and YSYEKL. The junction had 6 bases not matched to a gene; V was cut back by 1 base and J by 1 base. The CDR3 loop reads CASSQGQGRASNQPQHF. CDR3 sequence (DNA): TGCGCCAGCAGCCAAGGACAGGGGAGGGCGAGCAATCAGCCCCAGCATTTT.

Points on this clonotype: A read error may account for a junction end that differs from germline. V usage is TRBV15 and J usage is TRBJ2-5; D is perhaps TRBD1 (6 bases). CDR1 and CDR2 (germline): LNHNV, YYDKDF (reference sequence). The CDR3 loop spans 13 amino acids. The CDR3 here is CATGRDRGETQYF. The CDR3 nucleotides read TGTGCCACCGGCAGAGATAGGGGGGAGACCCAGTACTTC.

This rearrangement joins TRBV29-1 to TRBJ1-1, with 8 bases identical to TRBD1. This CDR3 is built from 13 residues. V shed 3 bases, J shed 7 bases, and the junction held 7 bases outside the gene matches. CDR1 is SQVTM and CDR2 is ANQGSEA in the germline V gene. DNA of the CDR3: TGCAGCGTTGAGATCGACAGGGGAAGTGAAGCTTTCTTT. Amino acids: CSVEIDRGSEAFF. Combining the CDR3 with reference TRBV29-1 and TRBJ1-1 gives the whole variable domain SAVISQKPSRDICQRGTSLTIQCQVDSQVTMMFWYRQQPGQSLTLIATANQGSEATYESGFVIDKFPISRPNLTFSTLTVSNMSPEDSSIYLCSVEIDRGSEAFFGQGTRLTVV.

The table lists this clonotype with many counts. The chain has TRBV7-8 and TRBJ1-2; maybe TRBD1 (5 bases). The CDR3 totals 14 residues. Germline CDR1 is SGHVS and CDR2 is FQNEAQ. Trimming pared 5 bases from V and 3 bases from J, leaving 13 bases between. DNA for the CDR3: TGTGCCAGCAGCCATCCAGGGAGGGACTATGGCTACACCTTC. Translating gives CASSHPGRDYGYTF.

This clonotype was observed many times. The rearrangement links TRBV29-1 to TRBJ2-1; 10 bases are a match to TRBD2. Germline V CDR1 and CDR2: SQVTM, ANQGSEA. V trimming: 5 bases; J trimming: 2 bases; junction bases outside the gene matches: 3. The CDR3 loop spans 14 amino acids. For the CDR3, the DNA is TGCAGCGTTTTCCTAGCGGGAGCCTACAATGAGCAGTTCTTC. It yields the protein CSVFLAGAYNEQFF.

In its sample, this clonotype was seen a few times. A junction end diverges from the germline sequence, so it may reflect a read error. The genes are TRBV10-3 and TRBJ2-5; D is ambiguous. The CDR3 has 11 amino acids. The germline CDR1 and CDR2 sequences are ENHRY and SYGVKD. The CDR3 protein is CATSRQETQYF. CDR3 DNA: TGTGCCACCAGTCGGCAAGAGACCCAGTACTTC.

In this sample, this clonotype turned up once. The CDR3 region is CASSEDQVYGYTF. DNA for the CDR3: TGTGCCAGCAGTGAGGATCAAGTCTATGGCTACACCTTC. The J gene is TRBJ1-2, the V gene TRBV2; D is unresolved. V was pared by 3 bases and J by 4 bases, with 9 bases between. CDR1 and CDR2 (germline): SNHLY, FYNNEI. CDR3 size: 13 residues.